The present entry profiles one T cell receptor (beta chain) with its context. Its antigen specificity is not known. Base qualities are missing; no much larger clone stands one base away. This record comes from a study of blood T cell repertoires in COVID-19 (TCRdb year 2020). A note on the overall study: Collaborator samples came from the United States, Italy and Spain and covered acute and convalescent phases of COVID-19. The prospective study material was composed of cDNA or gDNA derived from T cells, B-cell-depleted T cells, or PBMCs. Subjects who had been exposed to COVID-19, were actively infected with it, or had recovered from it provided the deeply sampled blood TCRbeta repertoires that made up the dataset. The repertoires were released in a freely available public database intended as a resource for research on the immune response to SARS-CoV-2. The samples were drawn from the first 160 participants of the ongoing ImmuneRACE study and from some 1,300 subjects provided by 6 global collaborators. The sample metadata nearly always contained a de-identified subject ID, COVID-19 status, age in years and sex. HLA class I and class II types, where available, came from metadata supplied by the sample provider rather than from assay-based typing. Overall study results and their limits: How much clinical and demographic metadata was included differed by source and by participant, and the metadata was provided uncurated.

Counted from cysteine to phenylalanine, this CDR3 has 13 amino acids. Just CDR3 DNA is preserved here, 39 bases in frame from base 1. V is cut back by 4 bases and J by 6 bases, with 4 bases in the junction unmatched. TCRbeta CDR3 regions were amplified from genomic DNA by means of the immunoSEQ Assay, a bias-controlled multiplex PCR. In the paper's pipeline: The number of nucleated cells in each sample was estimated from the amplification of reference gene primers within the assay. To quantify the absolute abundance of each unique TCRbeta CDR3 rearrangement, sequence reads were collapsed and filtered. Productive Simpson clonality was computed per sample as the square root of Simpson's diversity index over productive rearrangements. TCRdb retrieved this table from immuneACCESS and kept in-frame rearrangements only. Not all clones are present; in checked studies, unresolved V genes account for under half, and no reason is known for the remainder. V, J and clone size derive from that table, while D and trimming were established from the DNA sequence. This sample comprises 200,000 to 300,000 clones, about 93% of them detected only once. The top ten clonotypes cover around 0.83% of the sample.

One collaborating source in Seattle enrolled patients while the patients were actively infected and followed the patients over time throughout the course of disease. Whole blood was collected in K2EDTA tubes by collaborating institutions according to the institutions' own protocols. For TCRbeta analysis, collaborators shipped samples as frozen whole blood, isolated PBMCs, or DNA extracted from either of those sample types. The sequence was collected from a man aged 25 to 45 with COVID-19, enrolled during active disease. The V gene is TRBV12-3 or TRBV12-4 and the J gene is TRBJ2-5; 8 bases in the middle match TRBD1. Material: peripheral blood. The DNA sequence follows: TGTGCCAGCAGTTCCGACAGGGGTCAGACCCAGTACTTC. It is translated as CASSSDRGQTQYF.